This TCR beta chain comes out of a study of blood T cell repertoires in COVID-19. On the study more broadly: Material from acute and convalescent COVID-19 was sourced from the United States, Italy and Spain. In each case, the material was cDNA or gDNA derived from T cells, B-cell-depleted T cells, or PBMCs.

CDR1 and CDR2 (germline): LNHDA, SQIVND (reference sequence). The germline V and J ends were trimmed by 5 bases and 4 bases, with 15 bases remaining between them. This CDR3 has 16 amino acids. Authors' analysis steps: Cell counts per sample came from amplifying reference gene primers. The repertoire was sequenced with immunoSEQ multiplex PCR; TCRdb's copy has only in-frame clones and lacks some. D and trimming come from the DNA, and the V and J calls and clone size come from that table. In the table there are hundreds of thousands of clones, 70% to 85% of which are singletons. The sequence came from a woman over 75 with acute or convalescent COVID-19. The chain is built from TRBV19 and TRBJ1-6, with a tentative D call TRBD1 (6 bases). What was sequenced was peripheral blood. The CDR3 coding sequence is TGTGCCAGTAGTCCGGGTACAGGGATTTATAATTCACCCCTCCACTTT. This translates into CASSPGTGIYNSPLHF.